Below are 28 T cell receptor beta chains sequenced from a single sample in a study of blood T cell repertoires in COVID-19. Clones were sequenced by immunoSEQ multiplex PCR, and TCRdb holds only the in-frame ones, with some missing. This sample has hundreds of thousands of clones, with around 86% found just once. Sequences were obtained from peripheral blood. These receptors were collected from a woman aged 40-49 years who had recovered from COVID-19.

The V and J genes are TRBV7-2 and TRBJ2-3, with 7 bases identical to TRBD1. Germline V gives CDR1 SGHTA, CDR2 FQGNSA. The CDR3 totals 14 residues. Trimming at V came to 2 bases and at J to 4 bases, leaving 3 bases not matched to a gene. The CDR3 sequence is CASSLTQGADTQYF. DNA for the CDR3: TGTGCCAGCAGCTTAACCCAGGGGGCAGATACGCAGTATTTT.

For the CDR3, the DNA is TGTGCCAGCAGCCGCACAGGGTCCGGGGCCAACGTCCTGACTTTC. Translating it yields CASSRTGSGANVLTF. This rearrangement joins TRBV11-2 to TRBJ2-6, with a weak D call TRBD1 (6 bases). The germline V gene encodes CDR1 SGHAT and CDR2 FQNNGV. Trimming pared 5 bases from V and 4 bases from J, leaving 12 bases between. The length of the CDR3 is 15 residues.

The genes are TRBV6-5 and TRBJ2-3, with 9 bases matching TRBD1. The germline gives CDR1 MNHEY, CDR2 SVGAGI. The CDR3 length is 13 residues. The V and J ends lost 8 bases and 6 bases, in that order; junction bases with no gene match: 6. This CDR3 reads CASGTGMGDTQYF. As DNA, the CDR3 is TGTGCCAGCGGGACAGGGATGGGGGATACGCAGTATTTT.

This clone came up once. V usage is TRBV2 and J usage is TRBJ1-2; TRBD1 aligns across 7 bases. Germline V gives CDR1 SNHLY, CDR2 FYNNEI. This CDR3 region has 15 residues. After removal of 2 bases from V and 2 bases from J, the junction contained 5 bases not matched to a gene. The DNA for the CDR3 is TGTGCCAGCAGTGAACTGAAGGGGGCCAACTATGGCTACACCTTC. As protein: CASSELKGANYGYTF.

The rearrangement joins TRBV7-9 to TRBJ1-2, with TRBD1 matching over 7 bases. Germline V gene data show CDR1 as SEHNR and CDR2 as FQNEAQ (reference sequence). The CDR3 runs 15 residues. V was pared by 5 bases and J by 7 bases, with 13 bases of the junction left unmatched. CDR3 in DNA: TGTGCCAGCAGCCCTAGAGGAGGGACAGAACGTGGCTACACCTTC. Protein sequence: CASSPRGGTERGYTF.

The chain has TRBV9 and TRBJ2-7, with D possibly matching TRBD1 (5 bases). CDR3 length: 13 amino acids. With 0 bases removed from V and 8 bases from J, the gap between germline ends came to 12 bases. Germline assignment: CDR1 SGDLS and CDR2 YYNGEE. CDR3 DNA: TGTGCCAGCAGCGTAGGGTCAGGGATGCAGCAGTACTTC. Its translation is CASSVGSGMQQYF.

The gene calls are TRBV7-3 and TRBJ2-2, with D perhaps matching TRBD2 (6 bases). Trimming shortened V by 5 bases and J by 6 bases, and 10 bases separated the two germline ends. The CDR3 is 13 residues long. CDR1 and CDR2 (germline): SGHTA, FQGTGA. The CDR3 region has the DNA TGTGCCAGCAGCCCCTGGGGGGCCGGGGAGCTGTTTTTT. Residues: CASSPWGAGELFF.

Written as DNA, the CDR3 is TGTGCCAGCAGCTTGGGGGCCGCACTTTTGGACACTGAAGCTTTCTTT. Its translation: CASSLGAALLDTEAFF. The chain joins TRBV5-4 to TRBJ1-1; D not resolved. The germline V and J ends were trimmed by 0 bases and 3 bases, with 15 bases remaining between them. Germline CDR1 is SGHNT and CDR2 is YYREEE (reference sequence). The CDR3 sequence is 16 residues long.

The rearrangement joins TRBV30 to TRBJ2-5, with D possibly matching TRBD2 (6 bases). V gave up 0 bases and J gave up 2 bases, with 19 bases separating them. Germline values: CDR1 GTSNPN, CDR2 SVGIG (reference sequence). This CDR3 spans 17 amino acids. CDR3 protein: CAWSVGMEGSGQETQYF. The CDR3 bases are TGTGCCTGGAGTGTTGGTATGGAGGGATCGGGGCAAGAGACCCAGTACTTC.

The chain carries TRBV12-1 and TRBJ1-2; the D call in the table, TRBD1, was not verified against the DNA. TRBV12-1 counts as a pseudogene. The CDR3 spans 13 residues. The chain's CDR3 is CASSHRGPLMHTF. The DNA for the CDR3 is TGTGCCAGCAGCCACAGGGGGCCCCTGATGCACACCTTC.

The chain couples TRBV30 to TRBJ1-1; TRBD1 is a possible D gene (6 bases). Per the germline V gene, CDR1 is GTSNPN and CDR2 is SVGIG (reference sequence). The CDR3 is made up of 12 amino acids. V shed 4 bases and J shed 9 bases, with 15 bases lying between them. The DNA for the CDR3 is TGTGCCTGGATTGGGAGGGGGAGAAAAGCTTTCTTT. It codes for CAWIGRGRKAFF.

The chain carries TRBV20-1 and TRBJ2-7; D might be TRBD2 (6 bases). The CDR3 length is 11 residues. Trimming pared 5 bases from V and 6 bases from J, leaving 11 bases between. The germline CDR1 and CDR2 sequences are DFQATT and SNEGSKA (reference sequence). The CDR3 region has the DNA TGCAGTGCTGGGGACTTTCCCGAGCAGTACTTC. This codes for CSAGDFPEQYF.

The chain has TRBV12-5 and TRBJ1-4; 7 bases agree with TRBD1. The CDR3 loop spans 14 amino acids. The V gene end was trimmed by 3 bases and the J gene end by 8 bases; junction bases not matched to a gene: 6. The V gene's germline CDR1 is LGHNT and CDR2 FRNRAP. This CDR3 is CASGLEGAGEKLFF. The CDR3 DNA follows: TGTGCTAGTGGTTTAGAGGGGGCGGGGGAAAAACTGTTTTTT.

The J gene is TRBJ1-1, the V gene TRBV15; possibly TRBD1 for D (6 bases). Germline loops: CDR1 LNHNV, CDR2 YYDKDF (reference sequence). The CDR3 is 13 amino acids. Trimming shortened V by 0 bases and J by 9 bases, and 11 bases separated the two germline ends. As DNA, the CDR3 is TGTGCCACCAGCAGAGATCTGGGGGCCCAAGCTTTCTTT. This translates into CATSRDLGAQAFF.

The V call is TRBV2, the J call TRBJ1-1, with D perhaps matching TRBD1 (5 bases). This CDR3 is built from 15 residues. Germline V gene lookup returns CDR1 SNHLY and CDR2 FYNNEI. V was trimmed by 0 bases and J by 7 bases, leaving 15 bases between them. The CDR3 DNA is TGTGCCAGCAGTGAAGCGGGAGGGGCGTTGGGTGAAGCTTTCTTT. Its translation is CASSEAGGALGEAFF.

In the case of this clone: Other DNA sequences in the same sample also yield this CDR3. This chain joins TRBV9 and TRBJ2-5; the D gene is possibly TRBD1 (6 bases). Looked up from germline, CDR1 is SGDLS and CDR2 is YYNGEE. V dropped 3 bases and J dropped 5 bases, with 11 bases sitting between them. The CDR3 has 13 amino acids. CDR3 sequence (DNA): TGTGCCAGCAGCGCACAGGGAAGGGAGACCCAGTACTTC. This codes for CASSAQGRETQYF.

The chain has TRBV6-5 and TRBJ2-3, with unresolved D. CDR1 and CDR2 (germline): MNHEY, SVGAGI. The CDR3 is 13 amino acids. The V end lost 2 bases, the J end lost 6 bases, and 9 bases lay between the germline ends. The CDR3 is CASSYPGWDTQYF. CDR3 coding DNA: TGTGCCAGCAGTTACCCCGGGTGGGATACGCAGTATTTT.

The CDR3 DNA reads as TGTGCCAGCAGCTTGGGACAGGTGCTTACTGGCTATGGCTACACCTTC. Translation: CASSLGQVLTGYGYTF. The chain recombines TRBV7-9 with TRBJ1-2; TRBD1 matches 8 bases. Germline V gives CDR1 SEHNR, CDR2 FQNEAQ (reference sequence). V gave up 3 bases and J gave up 4 bases; unmatched junction bases: 10. The CDR3 loop spans 16 amino acids.

The CDR3 sequence is CASQGTGLTLSRNTIYF. The CDR3 bases are TGTGCCAGCCAGGGGACCGGACTCACACTCAGCCGAAACACCATATATTTT. V usage is TRBV5-6 and J usage is TRBJ1-3; tentative D call: TRBD1 (6 bases). This CDR3 region has 17 residues. V shed 7 bases and J shed 5 bases, with 25 bases lying between them. From germline, CDR1 is SGHDT and CDR2 YYEEEE.

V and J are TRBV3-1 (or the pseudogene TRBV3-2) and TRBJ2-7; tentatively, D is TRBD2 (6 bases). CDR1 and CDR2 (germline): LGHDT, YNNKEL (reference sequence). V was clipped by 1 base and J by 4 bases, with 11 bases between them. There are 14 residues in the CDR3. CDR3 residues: CASSQGGVRYEQYF. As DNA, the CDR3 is TGTGCCAGCAGCCAAGGGGGGGTGAGATACGAGCAGTACTTC.

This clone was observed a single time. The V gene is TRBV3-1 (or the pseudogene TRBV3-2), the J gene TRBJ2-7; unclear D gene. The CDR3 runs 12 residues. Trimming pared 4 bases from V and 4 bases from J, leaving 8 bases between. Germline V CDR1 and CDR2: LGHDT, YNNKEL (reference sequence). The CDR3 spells CASSRSRYEQYF. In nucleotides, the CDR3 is TGTGCCAGCAGCCGTTCCAGGTACGAGCAGTACTTC.

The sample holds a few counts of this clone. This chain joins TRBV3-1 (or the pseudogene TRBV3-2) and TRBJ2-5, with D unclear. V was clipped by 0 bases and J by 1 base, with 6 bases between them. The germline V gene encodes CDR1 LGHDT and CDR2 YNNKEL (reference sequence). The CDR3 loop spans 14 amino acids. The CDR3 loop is CASSQEGGQETQYF. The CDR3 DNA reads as TGTGCCAGCAGCCAAGAAGGCGGCCAAGAGACCCAGTACTTC.

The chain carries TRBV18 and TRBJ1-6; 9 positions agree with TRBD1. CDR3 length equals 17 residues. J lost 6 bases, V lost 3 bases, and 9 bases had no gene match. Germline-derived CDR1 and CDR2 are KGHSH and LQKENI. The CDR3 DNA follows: TGTGCCAGCTCACCTACGGGACAGGGTAGATCTAATTCACCCCTCCACTTT. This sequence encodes CASSPTGQGRSNSPLHF.

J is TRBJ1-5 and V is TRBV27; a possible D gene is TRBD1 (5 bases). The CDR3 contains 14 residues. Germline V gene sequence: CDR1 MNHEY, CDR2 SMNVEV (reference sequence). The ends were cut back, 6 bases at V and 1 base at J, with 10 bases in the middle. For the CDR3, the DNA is TGTGCCAGCAGGCTAGGGGCCAGCAATCAGCCCCAGCATTTT. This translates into CASRLGASNQPQHF.

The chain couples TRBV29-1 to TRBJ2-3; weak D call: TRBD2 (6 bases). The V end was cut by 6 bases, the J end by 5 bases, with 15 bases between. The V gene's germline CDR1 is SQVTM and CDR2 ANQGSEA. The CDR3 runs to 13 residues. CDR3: CSVRDLGRDTQYF. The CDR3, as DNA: TGCAGCGTGCGGGATTTGGGGAGAGATACGCAGTATTTT.

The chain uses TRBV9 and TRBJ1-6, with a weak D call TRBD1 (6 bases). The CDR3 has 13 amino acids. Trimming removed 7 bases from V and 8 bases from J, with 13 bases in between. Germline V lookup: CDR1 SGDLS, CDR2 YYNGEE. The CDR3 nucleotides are TGTGCCAGCGGTCCTTACAGGGATTCACCCCTCCACTTT. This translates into CASGPYRDSPLHF.

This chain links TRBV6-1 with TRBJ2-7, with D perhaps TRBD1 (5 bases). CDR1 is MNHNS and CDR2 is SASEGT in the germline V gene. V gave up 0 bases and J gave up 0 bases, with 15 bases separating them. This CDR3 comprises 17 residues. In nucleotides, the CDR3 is TGTGCCAGCAGTGAAGCGCTTCGTCTGGGGCTCTCCTACGAGCAGTACTTC. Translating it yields CASSEALRLGLSYEQYF.

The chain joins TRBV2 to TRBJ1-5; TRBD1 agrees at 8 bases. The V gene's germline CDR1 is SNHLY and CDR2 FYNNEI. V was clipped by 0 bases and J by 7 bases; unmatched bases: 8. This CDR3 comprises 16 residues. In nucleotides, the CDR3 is TGTGCCAGCAGTGAAGCGCCCCCAGGGGGCGGGCAGCCCCAGCATTTT. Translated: CASSEAPPGGGQPQHF.